These T cell receptor beta chains were read from a single sample in a study of blood T cells in healthy people across ages. Via MiXCR, TCRdb re-called the 5' RACE reads, giving one row per CDR3 protein. The table records about 1.6 million distinct CDR3 sequences, about 31% of them present only once. Specimen: blood. All receptors come from a woman in her twenties or thirties in good health. Each CDR3 is given with its conserved first and last residue. Fields, in order: J gene, V gene, CDR3 protein.

>TRBJ2-3|TRBV2
CASSVGTSGIDTQYF
>TRBJ1-2|TRBV27
CASSSGEPYGYTF
>TRBJ1-2|TRBV2
CASSDTGIGHYGYTF
>TRBJ2-3|TRBV20-1
CSAFSRTGGDTQYF
>TRBJ1-5|TRBV10-3
CAIIGGSNQPQHF
>TRBJ2-5|TRBV5-6
CASTRGGTGGIQYF
>TRBJ1-5|TRBV3-1
CASSQGQDNQPQHF
>TRBJ2-2|TRBV20-1
CSAVSGSTGELFF
>TRBJ2-3|TRBV4-1
CASSHGPYTDTQYF
>TRBJ1-5|TRBV5-1
CASSLGEFIQGQPQHF
>TRBJ2-6|TRBV24-1
CATGGTGRSGANVLTF
>TRBJ2-7|TRBV7-3
CASSPDGGGTYEQYF
>TRBJ1-2|TRBV15
CATSSHGRTNYGYTF
>TRBJ2-7|TRBV20-1
CSAAGTGAYEQYF
>TRBJ2-1|TRBV5-1
CASSFASGGLSYNGQFF